These 25 T cell receptor beta chains came from one sample sequenced in a study of T cell changes during pregnancy in multiple sclerosis. TCRdb keeps only in-frame clones here, not all; method: immunoSEQ multiplex PCR. Of tens of thousands of clones in the sample, almost 95% were seen once. The sample was peripheral blood, taken in the third trimester of pregnancy. These receptors originate from a female donor in good health, enrolled as a control in a pregnancy study.

V gene TRBV19 combines with J gene TRBJ2-3; TRBD2 agrees at 16 bases. Losses at the gene ends were 5 bases for V and 5 bases for J; bases not matched to a gene: 1. Germline values: CDR1 LNHDA, CDR2 SQIVND (reference sequence). This CDR3 contains 15 residues. CDR3 region: CASSGTSGRGDTQYF. CDR3 in DNA: TGTGCCAGTAGTGGGACTAGCGGGAGGGGAGATACGCAGTATTTT.

The chain has TRBV5-1 and TRBJ1-4; 9 bases line up with TRBD1. Trimming took 3 bases from V and 7 from J; bases not matched to a gene: 10. This CDR3 region has 16 residues. Germline V CDR1 and CDR2: SGHRS, YFSETQ. CDR3 DNA sequence: TGCGCCAGCAGCTCGAGACCGGGACAGGGCGCTGAAAAACTGTTTTTT. Protein product: CASSSRPGQGAEKLFF.

This chain connects TRBV6-4 to TRBJ2-2, with a tentative D call TRBD1 (5 bases). The CDR3 spans 14 residues. The V end lost 2 bases, the J end lost 1 base, and 5 bases lay between the germline ends. Germline-derived CDR1 and CDR2 are MRHNA and SNTAGT. CDR3 residues: CASSDGQNTGELFF. The CDR3 DNA is TGTGCCAGCAGTGACGGACAGAACACCGGGGAGCTGTTTTTT.

The J gene is TRBJ1-2, the V gene TRBV5-5; TRBD1 aligns across 7 bases. Trimming removed 4 bases from V and 6 bases from J; junction bases left unmatched: 3. Germline V gene data show CDR1 as SGHKS and CDR2 as YYEKEE (reference sequence). CDR3 size: 12 residues. The chain's CDR3 is CASSAGQDGYTF. CDR3 DNA: TGTGCCAGCAGCGCTGGACAGGATGGCTACACCTTC.

V is TRBV4-1 and J is TRBJ2-2; 8 positions agree with TRBD1. V lost 4 bases to trimming and J lost 3 bases; unmatched junction nucleotides: 4. Germline assignment: CDR1 MGHRA and CDR2 YSYEKL. This CDR3 has 15 amino acids. DNA of the CDR3: TGCGCCAGCAGCCCAACGGACAGGGACACCGGGGAGCTGTTTTTT. Its translation: CASSPTDRDTGELFF.

The chain employs TRBV10-3 and TRBJ2-6; 7 bases fit TRBD1. CDR3 length: 18 amino acids. V shed 4 bases and J 3 bases; nucleotides not matched to a gene: 12. Germline values: CDR1 ENHRY, CDR2 SYGVKD. The CDR3, as DNA: TGTGCCATCAGTGCCCTTGTGACAGGGAAAGGTGGGGCCAACGTCCTGACTTTC. This codes for CAISALVTGKGGANVLTF.

V is TRBV25-1 and J is TRBJ2-4; weak D call: TRBD2 (5 bases). V lost 4 bases, J lost 6 bases, and 7 bases lay in between. Germline loops: CDR1 MGHDK, CDR2 SYGVNS. The CDR3 consists of 12 residues. This chain's CDR3 is CASSGGGNIQYF. CDR3 bases: TGTGCCAGCAGTGGAGGAGGAAACATTCAGTACTTC.

The chain employs TRBV4-2 and TRBJ2-5; 7 nucleotides match TRBD1. Per germline, CDR1 LGHNA and CDR2 YNFKEQ. V lost 6 bases to trimming and J lost 2 bases; unmatched junction nucleotides: 9. The CDR3 consists of 15 residues. The CDR3 DNA sequence: TGTGCCAGCAGTCGACCGGGACAGACGCAAGAGACCCAGTACTTC. The encoded protein is CASSRPGQTQETQYF.

The chain employs TRBV10-2 and TRBJ2-1, with TRBD2 matching over 10 bases. Germline-derived CDR1 and CDR2 are WSHSY and SAAADI. J was trimmed by 10 bases and V by 3 bases; bases with no gene match: 12. This CDR3 spans 16 amino acids. In nucleotides, the CDR3 is TGCGCCAGCAGTGATCCGGCTAGCGGGGGCCCCCAGGAGCAGTTCTTC. Translating it yields CASSDPASGGPQEQFF.

The rearrangement links TRBV11-2 to TRBJ2-7; unclear D gene. The germline CDR1 and CDR2 sequences are SGHAT and FQNNGV. The CDR3 is made up of 15 amino acids. Trimming cost V 5 bases and J 0 bases, with 14 bases left between them. The CDR3 reads CASSATSTSSYEQYF. DNA of the CDR3: TGTGCCAGCAGCGCCACCTCCACGAGCTCCTACGAGCAGTACTTC.

The chain recombines TRBV7-8 with TRBJ1-4; D gene uncertain. CDR3 length: 15 residues. The germline gives CDR1 SGHVS, CDR2 FQNEAQ. Trimming cost V 4 bases and J 5 bases, with 14 bases left between them. CDR3: CASSSGRGWNEKLFF. The CDR3 DNA reads TGTGCCAGCAGCTCAGGCCGGGGTTGGAATGAAAAACTGTTTTTT.

The rearrangement joins TRBV10-2 to TRBJ1-1, with 8 bases matching TRBD1. Germline loops: CDR1 WSHSY, CDR2 SAAADI. V shed 5 bases and J 3 bases; nucleotides not matched to a gene: 5. CDR3 length equals 14 residues. CDR3 bases: TGCGCCAGCAGTCCAGGGGGCAGGTACACTGAAGCTTTCTTT. Translated: CASSPGGRYTEAFF.

The chain employs TRBV6-5 and TRBJ1-5; 7 positions agree with TRBD1. Germline CDR1 and CDR2: MNHEY and SVGAGI. There are 15 residues in the CDR3. V shed 6 bases, J shed 3 bases, and the junction held 8 bases outside the gene matches. The DNA for the CDR3 is TGTGCCAGCAGATCTGACAGGGTCCCCAATCAGCCCCAGCATTTT. It is translated as CASRSDRVPNQPQHF.

This rearrangement joins TRBV4-1 to TRBJ1-4; no reliable D call. Germline V gene data show CDR1 as MGHRA and CDR2 as YSYEKL. The CDR3 contains 16 residues. Between the trimmed V and J ends, which lost 1 base and 3 bases, there was a span of 12 bases. CDR3 sequence: CASSQVSGTANEKLFF. The CDR3 DNA reads as TGCGCCAGCAGCCAAGTTTCGGGAACGGCTAATGAAAAACTGTTTTTT.

The V call is TRBV7-9, the J call TRBJ2-1; 8 bases match TRBD2. Germline CDR1 and CDR2: SEHNR and FQNEAQ (reference sequence). The CDR3 runs 16 residues. J lost 9 bases, V lost 0 bases, and 10 bases had no gene match. DNA for the CDR3: TGTGCCAGCAGCTTAGCTCCGGGGGGGGCCGGAGGTGAGCAGTTCTTC. It yields the protein CASSLAPGGAGGEQFF.

The rearrangement uses TRBV4-3 and TRBJ2-7, with 12 bases lining up with TRBD2. The CDR3 is 18 amino acids. Germline values: CDR1 LGHNA, CDR2 YSLEER. J gave up 2 bases and V 1 base, and 9 bases lay outside the gene matches. This CDR3 is CASSQARITSGGTYEQYF. The CDR3 bases are TGCGCCAGCAGCCAAGCCCGAATTACTAGCGGGGGGACCTACGAGCAGTACTTC.

The sample holds one count of this clone. The chain joins TRBV29-1 to TRBJ2-5, with 7 bases aligning to TRBD1. The V gene's germline CDR1 is SQVTM and CDR2 ANQGSEA. This CDR3 has 13 residues. V dropped 6 bases and J dropped 5; count of bases not matched to a gene: 9. The CDR3: CSVRDSWGETQYF. The CDR3 bases are TGCAGCGTCCGGGACAGCTGGGGGGAGACCCAGTACTTC. The full variable domain, with the rest looked up from reference TRBV29-1 and TRBJ2-5, is SAVISQKPSRDICQRGTSLTIQCQVDSQVTMMFWYRQQPGQSLTLIATANQGSEATYESGFVIDKFPISRPNLTFSTLTVSNMSPEDSSIYLCSVRDSWGETQYFGPGTRLLVL.

The chain uses TRBV7-9 and TRBJ2-1; tentative D call: TRBD1 (7 bases). Deletions cut 5 bases from V and 10 bases from J, with 15 bases between. This CDR3 has 13 amino acids. CDR1 is SEHNR and CDR2 is FQNEAQ in the germline V gene (reference sequence). The CDR3 coding sequence is TGTGCCAGCAGCGCGAAACAGGGGAGGGAGCAGTTCTTC. It translates to CASSAKQGREQFF.

The chain recombines TRBV11-2 with TRBJ1-1, with a tentative D call TRBD1 (5 bases). V lost 6 bases and J 8 bases, leaving 22 bases between the germline ends. The CDR3 covers 15 residues. The germline CDR1 and CDR2 sequences are SGHAT and FQNNGV. This CDR3 is CASSALRGTGREAFF. As DNA, the CDR3 is TGTGCCAGCAGTGCCCTCCGGGGGACGGGGCGAGAAGCTTTCTTT.

Of note for this clone: The junction and the germline gene differ at one end; a read error may be behind it. The chain is built from TRBV7-7 and TRBJ2-7; 7 bases align to TRBD2. The CDR3 runs 13 residues. Germline CDR1 and CDR2: SSHAT and FNYEAQ (reference sequence). The CDR3 DNA sequence: TGTGCTAGCAGCTTTGCTAGCGGCTACGAGCAGTACTTC. Its translation is CASSFASGYEQYF.

The chain has TRBV27 and TRBJ2-3; D remains unclear. Germline loops: CDR1 MNHEY, CDR2 SMNVEV (reference sequence). There are 12 residues in the CDR3. V was shortened by 5 bases and J by 2 bases, with 5 bases between the two germline ends. Here the CDR3 DNA reads TGTGCCAGCAGTCCTACCACAGATACGCAGTATTTT. Translated, it gives CASSPTTDTQYF.

This rearrangement joins TRBV4-1 to TRBJ2-7, with D tentatively TRBD1 (5 bases). Trimming pared 5 bases from V and 1 base from J, leaving 15 bases between. Germline CDR1 MGHRA, CDR2 YSYEKL. The CDR3 loop spans 15 amino acids. In nucleotides, the CDR3 is TGCGCCAGCAGCAATACAGGTGGAACGTCCTACGAGCAGTACTTC. This codes for CASSNTGGTSYEQYF.

The chain links TRBV5-4 to TRBJ1-1; 8 positions agree with TRBD1. The CDR3 is 11 residues long. V shed 4 bases, J shed 11 bases, and the junction held 4 bases outside the gene matches. CDR1 is SGHNT and CDR2 is YYREEE in the germline V gene (reference sequence). The DNA of the CDR3 is TGTGCCAGCAGCGGGACAGGTACTGCTTTCTTT. Protein: CASSGTGTAFF.

V usage is TRBV28 and J usage is TRBJ1-3; 7 bases agree with TRBD1. This CDR3 is 14 amino acids long. Germline assignment: CDR1 MDHEN and CDR2 SYDVKM. V gave up 4 bases and J gave up 2 bases; unmatched junction bases: 2. This CDR3 reads CASSSTGAGNTIYF. The CDR3 DNA is TGTGCCAGCAGTTCAACAGGGGCTGGAAACACCATATATTTT.

The V and J genes are TRBV4-2 and TRBJ2-7, with TRBD2 matching over 10 bases. J lost 2 bases, V lost 3 bases, and 1 base had no gene match. CDR1 is LGHNA and CDR2 is YNFKEQ in the germline V gene. The CDR3 is 14 amino acids. Here the CDR3 DNA reads TGTGCCAGCAGCCAGAGCGGGAGGGCCTACGAGCAGTACTTC. Translating it yields CASSQSGRAYEQYF.